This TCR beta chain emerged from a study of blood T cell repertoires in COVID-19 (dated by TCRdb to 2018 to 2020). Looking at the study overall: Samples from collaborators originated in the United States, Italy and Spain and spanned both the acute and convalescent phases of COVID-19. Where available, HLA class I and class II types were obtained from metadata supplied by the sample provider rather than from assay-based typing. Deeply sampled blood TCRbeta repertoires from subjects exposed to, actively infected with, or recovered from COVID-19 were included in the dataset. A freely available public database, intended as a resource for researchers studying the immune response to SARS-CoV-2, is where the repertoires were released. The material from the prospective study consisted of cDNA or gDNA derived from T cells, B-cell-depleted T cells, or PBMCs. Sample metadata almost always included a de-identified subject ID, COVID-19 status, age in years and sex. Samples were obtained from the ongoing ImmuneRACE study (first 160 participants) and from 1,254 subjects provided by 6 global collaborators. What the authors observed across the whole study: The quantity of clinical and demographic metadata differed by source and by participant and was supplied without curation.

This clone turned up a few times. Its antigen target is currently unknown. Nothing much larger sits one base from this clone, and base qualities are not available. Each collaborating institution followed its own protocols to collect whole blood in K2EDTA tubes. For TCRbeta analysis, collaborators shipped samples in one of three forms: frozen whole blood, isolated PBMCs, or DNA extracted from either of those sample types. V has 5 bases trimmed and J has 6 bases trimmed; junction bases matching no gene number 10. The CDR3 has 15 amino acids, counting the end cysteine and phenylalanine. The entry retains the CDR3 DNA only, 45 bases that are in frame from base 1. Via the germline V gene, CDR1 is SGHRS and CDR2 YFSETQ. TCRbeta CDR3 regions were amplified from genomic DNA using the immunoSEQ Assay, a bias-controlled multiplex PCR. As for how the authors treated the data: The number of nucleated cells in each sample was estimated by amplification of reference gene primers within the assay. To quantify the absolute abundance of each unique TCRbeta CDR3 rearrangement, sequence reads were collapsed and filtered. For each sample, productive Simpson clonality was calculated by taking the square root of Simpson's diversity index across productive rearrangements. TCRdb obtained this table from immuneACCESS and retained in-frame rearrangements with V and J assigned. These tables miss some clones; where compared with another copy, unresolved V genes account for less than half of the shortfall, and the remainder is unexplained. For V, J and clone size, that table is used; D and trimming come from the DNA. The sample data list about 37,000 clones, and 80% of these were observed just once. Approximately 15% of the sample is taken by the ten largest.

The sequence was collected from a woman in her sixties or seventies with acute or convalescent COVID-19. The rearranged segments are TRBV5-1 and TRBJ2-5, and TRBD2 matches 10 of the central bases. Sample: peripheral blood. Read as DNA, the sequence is TGCGCCAGCAGTGCTAGCGGGGGTGGTATGAAGACCCAGTACTTC. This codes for CASSASGGGMKTQYF. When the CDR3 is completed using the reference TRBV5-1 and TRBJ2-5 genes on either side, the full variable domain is KAGVTQTPRYLIKTRGQQVTLSCSPISGHRSVSWYQQTPGQGLQFLFEYFSETQRNKGNFPGRFSGRQFSNSRSEMNVSTLELGDSALYLCASSASGGGMKTQYFGPGTRLLVL.